This T cell receptor (beta chain) derives from a study of cytomegalovirus exposure and HLA in healthy donors. Of note for this clone: Its antigen is as yet unknown.

V lost 0 bases and J lost 6; bases outside the gene matches: 5. This CDR3 region has 16 residues. From germline, CDR1 is ENHRY and CDR2 SYGVKD. PCR was performed using 60 Vbeta and 13 Jbeta primers. Clones were read by immunoSEQ multiplex PCR, and TCRdb kept only the in-frame ones, dropping some. The table records 150,000 to 200,000 clones, 65% to 85% of them present only once. Whole-study results and caveats: Sequencing depth across donors, presence/absence analyses assumed, was roughly uniform. The authors enumerated under 200 TCR beta chains as linked to cytomegalovirus. TCR association rates varied by HLA locus in a later analysis, with DRB1 highest and HLA-C lowest.

The clonotype was recovered from a boy younger than 10 in good health and CMV-seronegative. The sample taken for sequencing was PBMCs. The genes are TRBV10-3 and TRBJ2-1; 10 bases are shared with TRBD2. The CDR3 is CAISESGSGGFNEQFF. The CDR3 bases are TGTGCCATCAGTGAGTCGGGTAGCGGGGGGTTCAATGAGCAGTTCTTC.